This T cell receptor beta chain was captured in a study of radiotherapy plus CTLA-4 blockade in lung cancer. Study at large: For around 18% of patients, objective responses occurred, and about 30% had disease control.

The V segment lost 5 bases and the J segment 9 bases; nucleotides outside the gene matches: 19. The CDR3 runs 18 residues. Germline CDR1 and CDR2: MDHEN and SYDVKM. Study-level points and caveats: Response, reportedly, was best predicted by interferon-beta along with early blood T cell clone dynamics. Tumor-derived TCR clones expanded in blood after radiotherapy plus ipilimumab.

In the case of this clone: What it binds is unknown.

Treatment of patients with chemo-refractory metastatic non-small-cell lung cancer consisted of focal radiation plus CTLA-4 blockade with ipilimumab. Sequenced by immunoSEQ multiplex PCR; TCRdb stores in-frame clones only, minus some. The sample contains roughly 50,000 clones, more than 65% of which appear only once. The sequenced sample was peripheral blood, obtained from a patient treated with radiotherapy plus ipilimumab. This chain links TRBV28 with TRBJ1-6, with 7 positions matching TRBD1. The receptor was isolated from a human donor with non-small cell lung cancer who had a partial response to radiotherapy plus ipilimumab. CDR3 sequence: CASSGAWGTAAQGSPLHF. The CDR3 DNA follows: TGTGCCAGCAGTGGGGCTTGGGGGACAGCCGCCCAGGGTTCACCCCTCCACTTT.